What follows is one T cell receptor (beta chain) and its context. The target antigen is unknown. This specimen belongs to a study of chemoradiotherapy in HPV16-positive cancers. Repertoires were generated with immunoSEQ multiplex PCR, while TCRdb's copy carries only in-frame clones and drops some. The data show some 25,000 clones, about 92% seen once. The germline gives CDR1 LNHNV, CDR2 YYDKDF (reference sequence). V lost 0 bases to trimming and J lost 5 bases, with 7 bases between them. CDR3 size: 13 residues. Repeated repertoire sampling spanned the course of chemoradiotherapy. Overall study findings and caveats: Candidate HPV-specific clones and E7-related TCR motifs grew in tumor during treatment. Better recurrence-free survival went with HPV-responsive T-cell expansion in HPV16-positive patients.

Material: blood, obtained from a patient who underwent chemoradiotherapy. The chain joins TRBV15 to TRBJ2-5, with D hard to call. This receptor was taken from a human donor with HPV-associated anogenital cancer. The CDR3 DNA sequence: TGTGCCACCAGCAGAGACAGCCTTGAGACCCAGTACTTC. Residues: CATSRDSLETQYF.